This T cell receptor beta chain was recovered during a study of glioma-infiltrating T cells (TCRdb year 2016). Regarding the complete study: Glioma tissue, non-neoplastic brain tissue and matched peripheral blood mononuclear cells were used as sources from which TCR alpha- and beta-chain repertoires were sequenced. To measure how far tissue and blood T-cell populations diverged, each tissue-infiltrating repertoire was compared against the peripheral blood repertoire of the same patient. Three low-grade glioma patients, several primary glioblastoma patients and three non-glioma patients contributing non-neoplastic brain tissue were included in the paired cohort. What the work shows at the level of the full study, not this receptor alone: Group comparisons rested on small numbers: three non-neoplastic, three low-grade glioma and fewer than ten glioblastoma patients. VJ-independent divergence between tissue and blood was below expectation in non-neoplastic patients but above expectation in all gliomas, especially low-grade gliomas. Only a very small number of CDR3 sequences turned up in both tissue and blood, a result put down to high CDR3 diversity combined with limited sampling.

TCR alpha and beta CDR3 regions were amplified with the iRepertoire nested amplicon-rescue multiplex PCR (arm-PCR) platform from RNA. For one-step reverse transcription and amplification, roughly 90-450 ng of tissue mRNA or PBMC total RNA was used as input. Following bead purification, Illumina adapters were added by a secondary multiplex PCR, and the libraries were gel-purified between 200 and 400 bp. The libraries contained internal 6-nucleotide barcodes that were used for demultiplexing. The libraries were sequenced on an Illumina MiSeq using 2x220 or 2x250 nucleotide paired-end reads. The published analysis was carried out like this. Paired reads were merged using FLASH 1.2.11 and aligned with BWA-MEM to the GRCh37 human genome, and TRA and TRB reads were then extracted. An IMGT-derived reference of cassette sequences and CDR3 motifs, with pseudogenes included, was used for V and J assignment. Three-frame translation of reads was performed, and productive CDR3s were defined as those with a C...FGXG motif and no stop codons. Clonotypes were defined as unique combinations of V-J cassette pair and CDR3 amino acid sequence. Filtering of reads was based on Hamming distance, with the threshold set by the sequence error rate of each sample in mapped regions. TCRdb trimmed the raw reads at Q25, called clones with MiXCR and kept productive beta chains. Each record represents a unique CDR3 protein, reported with the most common genes and DNA among its rows. TCRdb, not the original authors, processed these V and J calls. The sample profile shows roughly 200,000 distinct CDR3 sequences; more than 35% of them were found once. Roughly 5.2% of the sample goes to the ten largest clones.

Trimming at the junction amounts to 3 bases on V and 1 base on J, and the germline ends lie 19 bases apart. Counted from cysteine to phenylalanine, this CDR3 has 17 amino acids. Only the CDR3 DNA stays, 51 bases, in frame from base 1. CDR1 and CDR2, per the germline V gene (reference sequence), are LNHDA and SQIVND. Comment on this clonotype: Its antigen is unknown. Base qualities were left out, and no much larger clone turns up one base away.

The sequence is built from TRBV19 and TRBJ2-7; TRBD2 is a possible D gene, resting on 5 matching bases. The sequence was collected from a human donor with low-grade glioma or glioblastoma, undergoing nonglioma brain surgery, or in good health (not recorded which). The specimen was glioma tissue, nonneoplastic brain tissue, or PBMCs (not recorded which). CDR3 reads: CASSMTPDSTRSYEQYF. DNA sequence: TGTGCCAGTAGTATGACCCCGGACTCTACTAGATCCTACGAGCAGTACTTC. Reference TRBV19 and TRBJ2-7 proteins supply the regions before and after the CDR3; the full variable domain is: DGGITQSPKYLFRKEGQNVTLSCEQNLNHDAMYWYRQDPGQGLRLIYYSQIVNDFQKGDIAEGYSVSREKKESFPLTVTSAQKNPTAFYLCASSMTPDSTRSYEQYFGPGTRLTVT.